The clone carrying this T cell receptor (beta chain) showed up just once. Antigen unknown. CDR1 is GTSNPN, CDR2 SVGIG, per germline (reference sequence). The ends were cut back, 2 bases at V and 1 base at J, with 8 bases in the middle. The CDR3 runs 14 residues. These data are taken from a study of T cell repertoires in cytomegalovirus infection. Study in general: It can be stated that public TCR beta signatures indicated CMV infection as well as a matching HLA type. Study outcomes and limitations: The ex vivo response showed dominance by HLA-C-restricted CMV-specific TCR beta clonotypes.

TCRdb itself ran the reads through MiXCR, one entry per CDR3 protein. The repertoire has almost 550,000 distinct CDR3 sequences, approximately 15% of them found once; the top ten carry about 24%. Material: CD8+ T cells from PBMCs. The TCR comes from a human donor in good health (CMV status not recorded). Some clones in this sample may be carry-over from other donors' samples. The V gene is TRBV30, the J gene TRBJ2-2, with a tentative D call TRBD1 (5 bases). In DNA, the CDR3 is TGTGCCTGGAGTCTCGGACAGAACACCGGGGAGCTGTTTTTT. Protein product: CAWSLGQNTGELFF.